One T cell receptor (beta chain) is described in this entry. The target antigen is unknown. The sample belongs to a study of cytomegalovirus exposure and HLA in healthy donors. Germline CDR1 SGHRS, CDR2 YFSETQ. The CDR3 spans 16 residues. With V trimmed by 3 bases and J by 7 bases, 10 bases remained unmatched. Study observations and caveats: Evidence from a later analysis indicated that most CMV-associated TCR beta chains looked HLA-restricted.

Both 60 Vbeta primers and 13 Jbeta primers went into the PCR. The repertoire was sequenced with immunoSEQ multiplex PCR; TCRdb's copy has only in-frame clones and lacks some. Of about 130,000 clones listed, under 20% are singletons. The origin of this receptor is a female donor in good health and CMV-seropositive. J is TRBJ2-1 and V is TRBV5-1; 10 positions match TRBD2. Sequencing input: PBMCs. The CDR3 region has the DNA TGCGCCAGCAGCTGGGGGCTAGCGGGAGAAATGAATGAGCAGTTCTTC. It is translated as CASSWGLAGEMNEQFF.